This T cell receptor beta chain comes out of a study of CD8+CD57+ T cells in acquired aplastic anemia. About the study: An average of roughly 2.9 ug of DNA was obtained from sorted CD4+ and CD8+ cells.

The V segment lost 8 bases and the J segment 3 bases; nucleotides outside the gene matches: 7. Germline V gene data show CDR1 as MGHDK and CDR2 as SYGVNS. The CDR3 consists of 15 residues. Genomic DNA served as template for TCR beta VDJ and CDR3 profiling. Each CDR3 protein is one row after TCRdb ran MiXCR on the reads. The table lists around 220,000 distinct CDR3 sequences, roughly 50% of them singletons. For sequencing, patients were chosen who had shown expansion of CD8+CD57+ cells by flow cytometry. All patients had severe acquired aplastic anemia. The TCR comes from a human donor with aplastic anemia. Specimen: sorted CD4+, CD8+, or CD8+CD57+ T cells (not recorded which) from PBMCs. The chain is built from TRBV25-1 and TRBJ1-1, with 12 nucleotides matching TRBD1. The CDR3 loop is CASGRDRGLDTEAFF. The CDR3 DNA sequence: TGTGCCAGCGGAAGGGACAGGGGGCTGGACACTGAAGCTTTCTTT.